Listed below are T cell receptor beta chains from one sample, sequenced in a study of CD8 T cells in Susac syndrome. TCRdb re-called the immunoSEQ multiplex PCR reads with MiXCR, one entry per CDR3 protein. Here the sample spans approximately 140,000 distinct CDR3 sequences, roughly 80% being singletons. Sequences were obtained from CD8+ T cells from PBMCs. These receptors were taken from a human donor with multiple sclerosis. CDR3s include the opening cysteine and the closing phenylalanine or tryptophan. D genes are given only for firm matches. The size field is filled for only some rows; it gives once, few, many or a size class.

>TRBJ1-2|TRBD1|TRBV11-2|NA
TGTGCCAGCAGCCCAATCCTGACAGGGCGGCTCAACTATGGCTACACCTTC
CASSPILTGRLNYGYTF
>TRBJ1-3|NA|TRBV6-5|NA
TGTGCCAGCAGTTACTCGGCCGATGGAAACACCATATATTTT
CASSYSADGNTIYF
>TRBJ2-1|TRBD2|TRBV7-3|NA
TGTGCCAGCAGCTTCACCGGGAGGGCCTTTGGTTACAATGAGCAGTTCTTC
CASSFTGRAFGYNEQFF
>TRBJ2-1|NA|TRBV9|NA
TGTGCCAGCAGCGTACGGGATGGGGTTTGGAGCTATGAGCAGTTCTTC
CASSVRDGVWSYEQFF
>TRBJ2-1|TRBD2|TRBV7-2|NA
TGTGCCAGCAGCCTGGGGACTAGGAGCTCCTACAATGAGCAGTTCTTC
CASSLGTRSSYNEQFF
>TRBJ2-1|TRBD2|TRBV24-1|NA
TGTGCCACCTCCTCCCCAAAGCCGGGAGGGTCGAATGAGCAGTTCTTC
CATSSPKPGGSNEQFF
>TRBJ1-1|NA|TRBV6-5|NA
TGTGCCAGCAGTATGTTGAACACTGAAGCTTTCTTT
CASSMLNTEAFF
>TRBJ1-4|TRBD1|TRBV7-9|NA
TGTGCCAGCAGCTTCCTGAAGGGGACAGGGGATGAAAAACTGTTTTTT
CASSFLKGTGDEKLFF
>TRBJ2-2|NA|TRBV7-9|NA
TGTGCCAGCAGCTTAACGAGACAGGATCGTGTAGGGGAGCTGTTTTTT
CASSLTRQDRVGELFF
>TRBJ2-6|NA|TRBV12-3/TRBV12-4|NA
TGTGCCAGCAGGGGCCCGGGGTCTGGGGCCAACGTCCTGACTTTC
CASRGPGSGANVLTF
>TRBJ1-1|NA|TRBV7-9|NA
TGTGCCAGCAGCTTAGAGGGGCTGAACACTGAAGCTTTCTTT
CASSLEGLNTEAFF
>TRBJ2-3|NA|TRBV27|NA
TGTGCCAGCAGTTTATCGTGGGGGATGGGTACAGATACGCAGTATTTT
CASSLSWGMGTDTQYF
>TRBJ1-4|NA|TRBV7-9|NA
TGTGCCAGCAGCCCCCGTTTGGCCGGGGAACTGTTTTTT
CASSPRLAGELFF
>TRBJ1-2|NA|TRBV2|NA
TGTGCCAGCAGTGAAGGTGAAGACTTGAACTATGGCTACACCTTC
CASSEGEDLNYGYTF
>TRBJ2-4|TRBD2|TRBV7-2|few
TGTGCCAGCAGCTCCTCGTCGGGAGGAAACATTCAGTACTTC
CASSSSSGGNIQYF
>TRBJ1-1|TRBD1|TRBV20-1|NA
TGCAGTGCCAGGTCTCCCTATTTCGTGGGACAGGGAACCAAATCTAACATGAACACTGAAGCTTTCTTT
CSARSPYFVGQGTKSNMNTEAFF
>TRBJ1-1|NA|TRBV7-2|NA
TGTGCCAGCAGCCTACGACAGATACCTGAAGCTTTCTTT
CASSLRQIPEAFF
>TRBJ2-3|NA|TRBV7-9|NA
TGTGCCAGCAGCCCCAGGGGCACAGATACGCAGTATTTT
CASSPRGTDTQYF
>TRBJ1-1|NA|TRBV6-2/TRBV6-3|NA
TGTGCCAGCAGTTCAGGCAGGGTATGGAACACTGAAGATTTCTTT
CASSSGRVWNTEDFF
>TRBJ2-5|TRBD2|TRBV11-2|few
TGTGCCAGCAGCTTAGAGGCGGGGGGCTGGGAGACCCAGTACTTC
CASSLEAGGWETQYF
>TRBJ1-2|NA|TRBV12-3/TRBV12-4|few
TGTGCCAGCAGCCAAGACAGCAACTATGGCTACACCTTC
CASSQDSNYGYTF
>TRBJ2-5|NA|TRBV7-9|NA
TGTGCCAGCAGCTTTTCATTCCAAGAGACCCAGTACTTC
CASSFSFQETQYF
>TRBJ1-1|NA|TRBV7-2|NA
TGTGCCAGCAGCTTCGGGGCTCCGAACACTGAAGCTTTCTTT
CASSFGAPNTEAFF
>TRBJ2-1|NA|TRBV19|NA
TGTGCCAGTAGTATAAAAGCCTACAATGAGCAGTTCTTC
CASSIKAYNEQFF
>TRBJ1-4|NA|TRBV7-2|NA
TGTGCCAGCAGCCAAGTTACAGCTTCCTTAGAAAAACTGTTTTTT
CASSQVTASLEKLFF
>TRBJ1-4|TRBD1|TRBV14|NA
TGTGCCAGCAGCCAAGGAATGCCGGGACAGGGTATTGCTAATGAAAAACTGTTTTTT
CASSQGMPGQGIANEKLFF
>TRBJ1-2|TRBD1|TRBV4-1|once
TGCGCCAGCAGCCCCCGGGACAGGGAGGGTATATCAGGAGGCTACACCTTC
CASSPRDREGISGGYTF
>TRBJ1-5|NA|TRBV3-1|few
TGTGCCAGCAGCCAAGACCCCACTCAGCCCCAGCATTTT
CASSQDPTQPQHF
>TRBJ2-7|NA|TRBV2|NA
TGTGCCAGCCACGGCTCCTACGAGCAGTACTTC
CASHGSYEQYF
>TRBJ1-4|NA|TRBV21-1|once
TGTGCCAGCAGCAAAAAAATCGCCCGGGACAGCTATAATGAAAAACTGTTTTTT
CASSKKIARDSYNEKLFF
>TRBJ1-1|NA|TRBV4-1|once
TGCGCCAGCAGCCATGAAGGAGAGGGGGCTGAAGCTTTCTTT
CASSHEGEGAEAFF
>TRBJ2-2|TRBD2|TRBV29-1|NA
TGCAGCGTTGATAGGACTAGCTTCCCCGGGGAGCTGTTTTTT
CSVDRTSFPGELFF
>TRBJ2-5|NA|TRBV12-3/TRBV12-4|NA
TGTGCCAGCAGAGGATGGGGTTTGGAGACCCAGTACTTC
CASRGWGLETQYF
>TRBJ2-7|NA|TRBV2|NA
TGTGCCAGCAGTGAAGTCGGGGGAAAGCCCTACGAGCAGTACTTC
CASSEVGGKPYEQYF
>TRBJ2-7|NA|TRBV7-6|NA
TGTGCCAGCAGCTTAGACGGGGCGCGGAGGGAGCAGTACTTC
CASSLDGARREQYF
>TRBJ1-1|NA|TRBV30|NA
TGTGCCTGGAGTGTTTCGGGCGCCGGGAGGACTTTCTTT
CAWSVSGAGRTFF
>TRBJ2-1|NA|TRBV29-1|NA
TGCAGCCTAGAGAGGGGGAACAATGAGCAGTTCTTC
CSLERGNNEQFF
>TRBJ1-1|TRBD1|TRBV4-1|NA
TGCGCCAGCAGCCAATTCCGCGAGGGGGCGGGGAACACTGAAGCTTTCTTT
CASSQFREGAGNTEAFF
>TRBJ2-7|NA|TRBV5-6|NA
TGTGCCAGCAGCCTCAGGGACGCCTACGAGCAGTACTTC
CASSLRDAYEQYF